The clone carrying this T cell receptor beta chain was found a few times. V lost 5 bases and J lost 7; bases outside the gene matches: 6. Germline lookup yields CDR1 SGHTA and CDR2 FQGNSA. The CDR3 totals 13 residues. The entry originates in a study of blood T cell repertoires in COVID-19. About the research overall: Both acute and convalescent COVID-19 samples were obtained from the United States, Italy and Spain. Nucleic acid was either cDNA or gDNA, and it came from T cells, B-cell-depleted T cells, or PBMCs.

Original analysis: Estimated nucleated cell counts came from reference gene primer amplification. TCRdb's copy holds only in-frame clones and misses some; the assay was immunoSEQ multiplex PCR. The DNA was the basis for D and trimming; V, J and clone size are from that table. The repertoire holds 90,000 or so clones, 79% seen once, with 24% in the top ten. The rearrangement links TRBV7-2 to TRBJ1-1, with 8 bases matching TRBD1. This TCR came from a human donor in a cohort sampled during active COVID-19. The specimen sequenced was peripheral blood. CDR3 in DNA: TGTGCCAGCAGCCTCAGGGGGCCGGGTGAAGCTTTCTTT. As protein: CASSLRGPGEAFF. Full variable domain (remainder filled in from reference TRBV7-2 and TRBJ1-1): GAGVSQSPSNKVTEKGKDVELRCDPISGHTALYWYRQSLGQGLEFLIYFQGNSAPDKSGLPSDRFSAERTGGSVSTLTIQRTQQEDSAVYLCASSLRGPGEAFFGQGTRLTVV.